The source of this T cell receptor beta chain is a study of blood T cell repertoires in COVID-19. On the study more broadly: T cells, B-cell-depleted T cells, or PBMCs provided the cDNA or gDNA that served as material.

In the authors' methods: Amplifying reference gene primers gave estimates of nucleated cell counts. Some clones are missing from TCRdb's copy, which holds only in-frame ones; the method was immunoSEQ multiplex PCR. That table gives V, J and clone size, and the DNA gave D and trimming. The profile covers more than 300,000 clones, with around 87% appearing a single time and less than 11% taken by the ten largest. Germline V gene lookup returns CDR1 SGHVS and CDR2 FNYEAQ. J lost 3 bases, V lost 5 bases, and 6 bases had no gene match. This CDR3 is 15 amino acids long. Seattle patient enrollment occurred during active infection, with longitudinal follow-up thereafter.

The sequenced material came from peripheral blood. This TCR was recovered from a woman in her twenties or thirties with COVID-19, enrolled during active disease. The chain carries TRBV7-6 and TRBJ2-2; 7 bases line up with TRBD1. In DNA form, the CDR3 reads TGTGCCAGCAGCACCCGGGACAGAGACACCGGGGAGCTGTTTTTT. It translates to CASSTRDRDTGELFF.